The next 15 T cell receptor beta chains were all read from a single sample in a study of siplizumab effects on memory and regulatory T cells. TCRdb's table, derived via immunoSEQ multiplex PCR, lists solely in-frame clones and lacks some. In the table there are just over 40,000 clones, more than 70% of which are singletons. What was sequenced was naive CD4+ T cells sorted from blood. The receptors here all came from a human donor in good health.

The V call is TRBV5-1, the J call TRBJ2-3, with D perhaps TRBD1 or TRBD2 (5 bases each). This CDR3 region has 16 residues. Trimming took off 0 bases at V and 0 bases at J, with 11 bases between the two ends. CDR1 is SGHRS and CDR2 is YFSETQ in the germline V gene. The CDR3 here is CASSLVGDHSTDTQYF. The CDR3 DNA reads TGCGCCAGCAGCTTGGTAGGGGACCACAGCACAGATACGCAGTATTTT.

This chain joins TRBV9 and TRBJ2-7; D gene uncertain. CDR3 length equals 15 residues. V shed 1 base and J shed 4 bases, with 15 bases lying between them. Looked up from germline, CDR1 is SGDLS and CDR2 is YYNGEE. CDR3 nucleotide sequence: TGTGCCAGCAGCGTACAGGCCGCGATCGTATACGAGCAGTACTTC. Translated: CASSVQAAIVYEQYF.

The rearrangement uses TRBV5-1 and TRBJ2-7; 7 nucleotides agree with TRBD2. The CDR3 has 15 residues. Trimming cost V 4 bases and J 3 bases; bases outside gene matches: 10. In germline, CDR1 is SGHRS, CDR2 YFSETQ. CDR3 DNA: TGCGCCAGCAGCCAAGGGACCGCGGGGGACTACGAGCAGTACTTC. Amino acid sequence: CASSQGTAGDYEQYF. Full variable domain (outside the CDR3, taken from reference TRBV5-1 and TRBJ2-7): KAGVTQTPRYLIKTRGQQVTLSCSPISGHRSVSWYQQTPGQGLQFLFEYFSETQRNKGNFPGRFSGRQFSNSRSEMNVSTLELGDSALYLCASSQGTAGDYEQYFGPGTRLTVT.

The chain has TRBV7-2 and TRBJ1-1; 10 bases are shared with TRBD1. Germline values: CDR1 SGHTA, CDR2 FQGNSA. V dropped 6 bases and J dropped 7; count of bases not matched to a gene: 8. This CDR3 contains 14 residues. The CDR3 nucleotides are TGTGCCAGCAGTTGGGACAGGGGTAGCTTTGAAGCTTTCTTT. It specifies CASSWDRGSFEAFF.

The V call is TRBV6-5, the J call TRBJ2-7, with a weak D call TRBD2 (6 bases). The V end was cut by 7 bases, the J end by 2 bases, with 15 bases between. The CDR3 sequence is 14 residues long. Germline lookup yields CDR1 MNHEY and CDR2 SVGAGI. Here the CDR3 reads CASTRRASTYEQYF. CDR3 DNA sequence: TGTGCCAGCACTAGGAGGGCGTCGACCTACGAGCAGTACTTC.

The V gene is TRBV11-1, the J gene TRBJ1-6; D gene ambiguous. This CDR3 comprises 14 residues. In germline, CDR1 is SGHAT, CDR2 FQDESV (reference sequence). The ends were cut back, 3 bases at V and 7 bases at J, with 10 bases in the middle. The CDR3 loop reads CASSFHGDNSPLHF. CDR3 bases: TGTGCCAGCAGCTTTCACGGAGACAATTCACCCCTCCACTTT.

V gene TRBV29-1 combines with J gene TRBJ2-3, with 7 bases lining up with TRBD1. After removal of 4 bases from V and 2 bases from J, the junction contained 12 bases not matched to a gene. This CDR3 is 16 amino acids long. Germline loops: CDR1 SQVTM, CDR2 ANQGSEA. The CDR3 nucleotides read TGCAGCGTTGGCCTTAGACAGGGAGCGGCCACAGATACGCAGTATTTT. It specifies CSVGLRQGAATDTQYF.

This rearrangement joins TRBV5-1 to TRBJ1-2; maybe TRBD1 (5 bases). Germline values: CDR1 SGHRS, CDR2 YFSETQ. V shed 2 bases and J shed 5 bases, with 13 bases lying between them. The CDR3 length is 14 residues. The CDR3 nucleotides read TGCGCCAGCAGCTTTCCGGGGGTAGTTTATGGCTACACCTTC. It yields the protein CASSFPGVVYGYTF.

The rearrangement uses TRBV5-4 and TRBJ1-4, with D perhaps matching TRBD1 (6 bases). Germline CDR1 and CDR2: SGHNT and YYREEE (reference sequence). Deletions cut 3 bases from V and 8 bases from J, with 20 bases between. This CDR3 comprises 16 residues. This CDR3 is CASSSGGGQGREKLFF. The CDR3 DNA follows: TGTGCCAGCAGCTCAGGAGGGGGGCAGGGACGAGAAAAACTGTTTTTT.

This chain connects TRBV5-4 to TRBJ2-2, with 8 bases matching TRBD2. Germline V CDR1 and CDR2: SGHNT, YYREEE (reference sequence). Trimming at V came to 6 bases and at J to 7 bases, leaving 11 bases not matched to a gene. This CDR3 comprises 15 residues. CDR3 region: CASTLGGGFVGELFF. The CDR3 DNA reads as TGTGCCAGCACGTTGGGCGGGGGGTTCGTCGGGGAGCTGTTTTTT.

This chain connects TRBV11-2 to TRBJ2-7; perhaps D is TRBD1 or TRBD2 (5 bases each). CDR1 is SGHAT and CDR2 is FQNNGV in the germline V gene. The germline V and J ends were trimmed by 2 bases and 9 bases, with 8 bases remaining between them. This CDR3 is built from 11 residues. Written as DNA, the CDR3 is TGTGCCAGCAGCTTAATGGGACGGCAGTACTTC. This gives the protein CASSLMGRQYF. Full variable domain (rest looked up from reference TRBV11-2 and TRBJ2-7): EAGVAQSPRYKIIEKRQSVAFWCNPISGHATLYWYQQILGQGPKLLIQFQNNGVVDDSQLPKDRFSAERLKGVDSTLKIQPAKLEDSAVYLCASSLMGRQYFGPGTRLTVT.

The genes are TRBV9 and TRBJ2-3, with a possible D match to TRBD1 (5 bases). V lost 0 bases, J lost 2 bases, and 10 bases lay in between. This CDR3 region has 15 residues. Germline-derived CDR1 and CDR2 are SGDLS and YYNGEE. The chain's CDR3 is CASSVAGHNTDTQYF. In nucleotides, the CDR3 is TGTGCCAGCAGCGTAGCAGGACACAACACAGATACGCAGTATTTT.

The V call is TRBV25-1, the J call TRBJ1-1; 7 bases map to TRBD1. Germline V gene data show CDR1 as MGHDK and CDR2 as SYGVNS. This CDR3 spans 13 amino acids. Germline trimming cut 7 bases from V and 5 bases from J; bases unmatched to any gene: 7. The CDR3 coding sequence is TGTGCCAGCACCTTCACAGGGGAGACTGAAGCTTTCTTT. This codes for CASTFTGETEAFF.

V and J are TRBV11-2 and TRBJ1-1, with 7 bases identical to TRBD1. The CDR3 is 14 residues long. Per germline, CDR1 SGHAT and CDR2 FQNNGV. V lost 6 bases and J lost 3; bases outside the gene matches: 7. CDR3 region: CASSQGGSYTEAFF. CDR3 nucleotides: TGTGCCAGCAGTCAGGGGGGTAGTTACACTGAAGCTTTCTTT.

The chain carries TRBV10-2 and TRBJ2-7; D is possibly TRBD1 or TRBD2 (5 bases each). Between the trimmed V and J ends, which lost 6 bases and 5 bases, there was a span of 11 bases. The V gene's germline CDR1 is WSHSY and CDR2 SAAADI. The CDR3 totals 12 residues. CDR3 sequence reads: CASRWDVHEQYF. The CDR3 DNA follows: TGCGCCAGCAGGTGGGACGTCCACGAGCAGTACTTC.